The 32 T cell receptor beta chains given below trace back to one sample, sequenced in a study of blood T cell repertoires in COVID-19. This table comes from immunoSEQ multiplex PCR, and its TCRdb copy is limited to in-frame clones, with some not included. The table shows around 220,000 clones, with 86% occurring only once. The sample consisted of peripheral blood. The receptors stem from a woman in her 50s with acute or convalescent COVID-19.

The chain combines TRBV9 with TRBJ2-2, with 10 bases lining up with TRBD2. V was clipped by 4 bases and J by 5 bases; unmatched bases: 14. The CDR3 loop spans 18 amino acids. Germline-derived CDR1 and CDR2 are SGDLS and YYNGEE. The CDR3 nucleotides read TGTGCCAGCAGCCCGCGGAGGAGCGGGAGGGGGGAAACCGGGGAGCTGTTTTTT. It translates to CASSPRRSGRGETGELFF.

The chain joins TRBV19 to TRBJ1-2, with D perhaps TRBD1 (6 bases). Trimming cost V 5 bases and J 7 bases, with 17 bases left between them. The CDR3 length is 14 residues. Germline values: CDR1 LNHDA, CDR2 SQIVND (reference sequence). CDR3 sequence (DNA): TGTGCCAGTAGTCCGGACAGAGTTATAGGTGGCTACACCTTC. It is translated as CASSPDRVIGGYTF.

The chain couples TRBV2 to TRBJ2-2, with a weak D call TRBD1 (6 bases). This CDR3 comprises 15 residues. Trimming removed 7 bases from V and 2 bases from J, with 14 bases in between. The germline V gene encodes CDR1 SNHLY and CDR2 FYNNEI. The DNA for the CDR3 is TGTGCCAGCACTGTAGACAGGTTAAACACCGGGGAGCTGTTTTTT. Encoded protein: CASTVDRLNTGELFF. The full variable domain, with the rest looked up from reference TRBV2 and TRBJ2-2, is EPEVTQTPSHQVTQMGQEVILRCVPISNHLYFYWYRQILGQKVEFLVSFYNNEISEKSEIFDDQFSVERPDGSNFTLKIRSTKLEDSAMYFCASTVDRLNTGELFFGEGSRLTVL.

The rearrangement joins TRBV5-1 to TRBJ1-4, with 9 bases aligning to TRBD1. The CDR3 sequence is 14 residues long. From germline, CDR1 is SGHRS and CDR2 YFSETQ. V dropped 3 bases and J dropped 8; count of bases not matched to a gene: 5. Written as DNA, the CDR3 is TGCGCCAGCAGCTACAGGGGGCAGGAGGAAAAACTGTTTTTT. It encodes CASSYRGQEEKLFF.

The gene calls are TRBV5-1 and TRBJ2-1; 10 bases map to TRBD2. The germline V gene encodes CDR1 SGHRS and CDR2 YFSETQ. CDR3 length: 17 amino acids. The V and J ends lost 4 bases and 4 bases, in that order; junction bases with no gene match: 11. CDR3 sequence reads: CASSATQAGGRYNEQFF. The CDR3 DNA reads as TGCGCCAGCAGCGCCACCCAAGCGGGAGGGCGATACAATGAGCAGTTCTTC.

V usage is TRBV14 and J usage is TRBJ2-3, with 9 bases lining up with TRBD2. CDR1 SGHDN and CDR2 FVKESK come from the germline V gene. V lost 11 bases and J lost 2; bases outside the gene matches: 29. The CDR3 has 21 residues. The CDR3 spells CAAGGCQLTENSCTFTDTQYF. CDR3 DNA sequence: TGTGCCGCGGGGGGGTGCCAGCTTACCGAAAATAGTTGTACTTTCACAGATACGCAGTATTTT. Using reference TRBV14 and TRBJ2-3 for the parts outside the CDR3, the full variable domain is EAGVTQFPSHSVIEKGQTVTLRCDPISGHDNLYWYRRVMGKEIKFLLHFVKESKQDESGMPNNRFLAERTGGTYSTLKVQPAELEDSGVYFCAAGGCQLTENSCTFTDTQYFGPGTRLTVL.

The chain is built from TRBV10-3 and TRBJ2-1; D not resolved. Trimming removed 5 bases from V and 0 bases from J, with 8 bases in between. Germline CDR1 is ENHRY and CDR2 is SYGVKD. This CDR3 region has 14 residues. CDR3 residues: CAISSQSSYNEQFF. In DNA, the CDR3 is TGTGCCATCAGTTCACAGTCCTCCTACAATGAGCAGTTCTTC.

This clone was seen just once. CDR3 sequence: CASSQSGASTDTQYF. The CDR3 region has the DNA TGCGCCAGCAGCCAATCCGGAGCTAGCACAGATACGCAGTATTTT. The rearrangement uses TRBV4-3 and TRBJ2-3; D remains unclear. The V end lost 2 bases, the J end lost 0 bases, and 9 bases lay between the germline ends. The CDR3 sequence is 15 residues long. CDR1 and CDR2 (germline): LGHNA, YSLEER.

This clone was seen a few times. The CDR3 DNA is TGTGCCAGCAGTCGCGGGCCCAGCCTCTACGAGCAGTACTTC. This translates into CASSRGPSLYEQYF. The V call is TRBV5-6, the J call TRBJ2-7; possibly TRBD2 for D (5 bases). The V gene's germline CDR1 is SGHDT and CDR2 YYEEEE. V was clipped by 5 bases and J by 3 bases, with 15 bases between them. This CDR3 comprises 14 residues.

This chain links TRBV7-2 with TRBJ2-3, with 7 bases identical to TRBD1. Germline CDR1 and CDR2: SGHTA and FQGNSA. The J segment lost 0 bases and the V segment lost 0 bases, leaving 3 bases of the junction unmatched. The length of the CDR3 is 16 residues. In nucleotides, the CDR3 is TGTGCCAGCAGCTTAGCCGGGACAGTCAGCACAGATACGCAGTATTTT. It is translated as CASSLAGTVSTDTQYF.

This chain joins TRBV19 and TRBJ2-3; D possibly corresponds to TRBD1 (5 bases). Germline CDR1 is LNHDA and CDR2 is SQIVND (reference sequence). The V end lost 5 bases, the J end lost 0 bases, and 12 bases lay between the germline ends. CDR3 length: 15 amino acids. Written as DNA, the CDR3 is TGTGCCAGTAGTGCCTACAGGATTAGCACAGATACGCAGTATTTT. It encodes CASSAYRISTDTQYF.

This chain links TRBV12-3 or TRBV12-4 with TRBJ1-1; no reliable D call. The V gene lost 5 bases and the J gene lost 5 bases, with 12 bases spanning the gap. This CDR3 has 13 amino acids. The CDR3 nucleotides are TGTGCCAGCAGTACCCGACGGGATACTGAAGCTTTCTTT. This gives the protein CASSTRRDTEAFF.

V and J are TRBV20-1 and TRBJ2-7; D ambiguous. V shed 2 bases and J shed 4 bases, with 6 bases lying between them. Per the germline V gene, CDR1 is DFQATT and CDR2 is SNEGSKA (reference sequence). The CDR3 covers 11 residues. The CDR3 DNA is TGCAGTGCTAGAAACAGTTACGAGCAGTACTTC. The encoded protein is CSARNSYEQYF.

This chain connects TRBV5-1 to TRBJ2-3; 13 bases map to TRBD2. CDR3 length equals 17 residues. Germline lookup yields CDR1 SGHRS and CDR2 YFSETQ. V was pared by 4 bases and J by 0 bases, with 5 bases of the junction left unmatched. CDR3 loop: CASSTRLAGGSTDTQYF. In DNA form, the CDR3 reads TGCGCCAGCAGCACTAGACTAGCGGGGGGTAGCACAGATACGCAGTATTTT.

The rearrangement uses TRBV21-1 and TRBJ1-5; the table's D call, TRBD1, was not checked against the DNA. TRBV21-1 is flagged as a pseudogene. The CDR3 consists of 14 residues. The CDR3 DNA reads TGTGCCAGCAGCACCCGACAGGGGATGCCGCCCCAGCATTTT. Translated: CASSTRQGMPPQHF.

The chain joins TRBV11-2 to TRBJ2-7; 12 bases are shared with TRBD2. V gave up 4 bases and J gave up 5 bases; unmatched junction bases: 6. Germline V gives CDR1 SGHAT, CDR2 FQNNGV. The CDR3 sequence is 15 residues long. CDR3 in DNA: TGTGCCAGCAGCTACCTAGCGGGAGGGCCTAACGAGCAGTACTTC. Protein sequence: CASSYLAGGPNEQYF. Full variable domain (remainder filled in from reference TRBV11-2 and TRBJ2-7): EAGVAQSPRYKIIEKRQSVAFWCNPISGHATLYWYQQILGQGPKLLIQFQNNGVVDDSQLPKDRFSAERLKGVDSTLKIQPAKLEDSAVYLCASSYLAGGPNEQYFGPGTRLTVT.

V usage is TRBV12-5 and J usage is TRBJ2-1, with TRBD2 identical over 8 bases. CDR3 length equals 15 residues. Trimming took 5 bases from V and 7 from J; bases not matched to a gene: 10. Germline CDR1 reads LGHNT; CDR2 reads FRNRAP. Here the CDR3 reads CASGTTGLVRNEQFF. CDR3 in DNA: TGTGCTAGTGGTACCACGGGACTAGTTCGGAATGAGCAGTTCTTC.

The rearrangement uses TRBV5-8 and TRBJ1-1, with 7 bases that match TRBD1. CDR3 length equals 14 residues. V was pared by 4 bases and J by 1 base, with 4 bases of the junction left unmatched. Per germline, CDR1 SGHTS and CDR2 YDEGEE. The CDR3 DNA reads as TGTGCCAGCAGCGGTAGGACAGGGAACACTGAAGCTTTCTTT. The encoded protein is CASSGRTGNTEAFF.

This chain connects TRBV13 to TRBJ2-1; D unclear. The CDR3 consists of 12 residues. Trimming removed 2 bases at V and 6 bases at J, with 5 bases between. The germline gives CDR1 PRHDT, CDR2 FYEKMQ (reference sequence). The CDR3 is CASSLLGNEQFF. In nucleotides, the CDR3 is TGTGCCAGCAGCTTACTAGGCAATGAGCAGTTCTTC. Filled out from reference TRBV13 and TRBJ2-1, the complete variable domain reads AAGVIQSPRHLIKEKRETATLKCYPIPRHDTVYWYQQGPGQDPQFLISFYEKMQSDKGSIPDRFSAQQFSDYHSELNMSSLELGDSALYFCASSLLGNEQFFGPGTRLTVL.

The J gene is TRBJ2-3, the V gene TRBV10-3, with 11 positions matching TRBD2. In germline, CDR1 is ENHRY, CDR2 SYGVKD. With 2 bases clipped from V and 4 bases from J, the junction kept 5 bases outside the gene matches. CDR3 length: 16 residues. The CDR3 bases are TGTGCCATCAGTGAGATGACTAGCGGGACCGCAGATACGCAGTATTTT. Protein: CAISEMTSGTADTQYF.

The V gene is TRBV6-4, the J gene TRBJ2-3, with 8 bases lining up with TRBD2. The CDR3 length is 16 residues. The germline V gene has CDR1 MRHNA and CDR2 SNTAGT. The J segment lost 5 bases and the V segment lost 4 bases, leaving 11 bases of the junction unmatched. CDR3 protein: CASSVQGLAGKDTQYF. In nucleotides, the CDR3 is TGTGCCAGCAGTGTACAAGGACTAGCTGGGAAAGATACGCAGTATTTT.

The chain combines TRBV2 with TRBJ1-5; D remains unclear. Germline V gene lookup returns CDR1 SNHLY and CDR2 FYNNEI. V shed 3 bases and J shed 1 base, with 7 bases lying between them. The CDR3 loop spans 14 amino acids. The CDR3 DNA reads as TGTGCCAGCAGTGAGCCGGGGAGCAATCAGCCCCAGCATTTT. Translating gives CASSEPGSNQPQHF. The complete variable domain, with remaining parts taken from reference TRBV2 and TRBJ1-5, reads EPEVTQTPSHQVTQMGQEVILRCVPISNHLYFYWYRQILGQKVEFLVSFYNNEISEKSEIFDDQFSVERPDGSNFTLKIRSTKLEDSAMYFCASSEPGSNQPQHFGDGTRLSIL.

The gene calls are TRBV12-5 and TRBJ1-2; D not certain. The CDR3 has 12 amino acids. V was cut by 6 bases and J by 2 bases, with 7 bases left in between. Germline V CDR1 and CDR2: LGHNT, FRNRAP. The CDR3 protein is CASGGPNYGYTF. CDR3 in DNA: TGTGCTAGTGGGGGCCCGAACTATGGCTACACCTTC.

The chain uses TRBV30 and TRBJ1-2, with 10 bases aligning to TRBD1. Germline CDR1 GTSNPN, CDR2 SVGIG (reference sequence). The CDR3 totals 14 residues. The V and J ends lost 5 bases and 6 bases, in that order; junction bases with no gene match: 9. DNA for the CDR3: TGTGCCTGGGAAAGGAGGACAGGGGGAAATGGCTACACCTTC. Translated: CAWERRTGGNGYTF. Supplemented by reference TRBV30 and TRBJ1-2, the full variable domain reads SQTIHQWPATLVQPVGSPLSLECTVEGTSNPNLYWYRQAAGRGLQLLFYSVGIGQISSEVPQNLSASRPQDRQFILSSKKLLLSDSGFYLCAWERRTGGNGYTFGSGTRLTVV.

The chain is built from TRBV18 and TRBJ2-3; no clear D. The V gene's germline CDR1 is KGHSH and CDR2 LQKENI. This CDR3 is built from 14 residues. The germline V and J ends were trimmed by 6 bases and 6 bases, with 16 bases remaining between them. CDR3: CASSRPLVPDTQYF. DNA for the CDR3: TGTGCCAGCTCGCGTCCGCTAGTCCCCGATACGCAGTATTTT. Based on the CDR3 plus reference TRBV18 and TRBJ2-3, the full variable domain is NAGVMQNPRHLVRRRGQEARLRCSPMKGHSHVYWYRQLPEEGLKFMVYLQKENIIDESGMPKERFSAEFPKEGPSILRIQQVVRGDSAAYFCASSRPLVPDTQYFGPGTRLTVL.

The rearrangement uses TRBV19 and TRBJ1-3; no definite D call. Germline V gives CDR1 LNHDA, CDR2 SQIVND (reference sequence). This CDR3 has 13 amino acids. Deletions cut 8 bases from V and 0 bases from J, with 8 bases between. The CDR3 protein is CASGPVSGNTIYF. For the CDR3, the DNA is TGTGCCAGTGGTCCGGTCTCTGGAAACACCATATATTTT.

This chain uses TRBV25-1 with TRBJ1-2; TRBD1 matches 7 bases. J gave up 4 bases and V 2 bases, and 1 base lay outside the gene matches. The CDR3 covers 13 residues. Per germline, CDR1 MGHDK and CDR2 SYGVNS. The CDR3 reads CASSEGTAYGYTF. The CDR3 region has the DNA TGTGCCAGCAGTGAAGGGACAGCCTATGGCTACACCTTC.

V and J are TRBV7-2 and TRBJ1-2; D is unclear. Germline V CDR1 and CDR2: SGHTA, FQGNSA. The CDR3 runs to 13 residues. Trimming removed 4 bases at V and 3 bases at J, with 9 bases between. This CDR3 is CASSSYRDYGYTF. In DNA, the CDR3 is TGTGCCAGCAGCTCCTACCGGGACTATGGCTACACCTTC.

In the case of this clone: Other DNA sequences in this sample translate to the same CDR3. The V call is TRBV7-9, the J call TRBJ2-7; D call uncertain. Germline V gives CDR1 SEHNR, CDR2 FQNEAQ (reference sequence). This CDR3 contains 12 residues. Trimming stripped 1 base from V and 5 bases from J, with 6 bases between. CDR3 region: CASSLGSDEQYF. In DNA, the CDR3 is TGTGCCAGCAGCTTAGGTTCGGACGAGCAGTACTTC.

This sequence joins TRBV11-3 and TRBJ2-1; D possibly corresponds to TRBD2 (5 bases). In germline, CDR1 is SGHNT, CDR2 YENEEA. Trimming left V 1 base short and J 7 bases short, with 8 bases between. The CDR3 consists of 13 residues. Here the CDR3 DNA reads TGTGCCAGCAGCTTAGTTGGGGAGAATGAGCAGTTCTTC. Protein sequence: CASSLVGENEQFF.

This rearrangement joins TRBV10-3 to TRBJ2-1; 13 positions agree with TRBD2. Germline V gene lookup returns CDR1 ENHRY and CDR2 SYGVKD. V trimming: 0 bases; J trimming: 5 bases; junction bases outside the gene matches: 1. The CDR3 runs to 16 residues. For the CDR3, the DNA is TGTGCCATCAGTGAGTCAGGGACTAGCGGGAACAATGAGCAGTTCTTC. Its translation: CAISESGTSGNNEQFF.

This clone was detected a few times. CDR3 in amino acids: CASSLSRGRNYGYTF. CDR3 nucleotides: TGTGCCAGCAGCTTGTCAAGGGGGCGTAACTATGGCTACACCTTC. The V call is TRBV5-4, the J call TRBJ1-2; 7 nucleotides line up with TRBD1. The germline V gene encodes CDR1 SGHNT and CDR2 YYREEE (reference sequence). V was clipped by 1 base and J by 1 base; unmatched bases: 4. The CDR3 length is 15 residues.